These 25 T cell receptor beta chains were all obtained from the same sample, sequenced in a study of early T cells in non-severe SARS-CoV-2 infection. TCRdb called the 5' RACE reads again in MiXCR, with one record for every CDR3 protein. The data show some 40,000 distinct CDR3 sequences, 9% to 15% seen once. What was sequenced was whole blood. These receptors were collected from an adult who was a healthcare worker with PCR-confirmed SARS-CoV-2 infection or an uninfected control (not recorded which).

This clonotype has more than one count but fewer than ten. The chain combines TRBV20-1 with TRBJ1-2; TRBD1 might be the D (5 bases). The CDR3 is 15 residues long. CDR1 and CDR2 from the germline V gene are DFQATT and SNEGSKA (reference sequence). V lost 0 bases and J 4 bases, leaving 15 bases between the germline ends. This CDR3 reads CSARDETPGTYGYTF. CDR3 sequence (DNA): TGCAGTGCTAGAGATGAGACTCCCGGGACCTATGGCTACACCTTC.

The chain couples TRBV12-3 or TRBV12-4 to TRBJ2-2; D uncertain. Trimming took 1 base from V and 3 from J, leaving 6 bases between them. This CDR3 spans 14 amino acids. The CDR3 spells CASSLGVDTGELFF. The CDR3 nucleotides are TGTGCCAGCAGTTTAGGGGTGGACACCGGGGAGCTGTTTTTT.

This chain uses TRBV6-2 or TRBV6-3 with TRBJ1-5, with a possible D match to TRBD1 (5 bases). This CDR3 contains 12 residues. V lost 8 bases and J 11 bases, leaving 16 bases between the germline ends. CDR1 is MNHEY and CDR2 is SVGEGT in the germline V gene. This chain's CDR3 is CASRDGLKAQHF. CDR3 nucleotides: TGTGCCAGCCGGGACGGGCTAAAGGCCCAGCATTTT.

With respect to this clonotype: Its ends do not fully match the called genes, so a read error is possible. The genes are TRBV9 and TRBJ1-6; D is ambiguous. CDR1 is SGDLS, CDR2 YYNGEE, per germline. The CDR3 extends over 15 amino acids. The CDR3 protein is CASSGGLELFSPLHF. In nucleotides, the CDR3 is TGTGCCAGCAGCGGTGGACTGGAGTTGTTTTCACCCCTCCATTTT.

This clonotype was counted at least ten times. The chain links TRBV27 to TRBJ2-4; 8 bases are shared with TRBD1. V was pared by 2 bases and J by 6 bases, with 3 bases of the junction left unmatched. Germline V gene lookup returns CDR1 MNHEY and CDR2 SMNVEV (reference sequence). This CDR3 is 14 amino acids long. Here the CDR3 DNA reads TGTGCCAGCAGTTTAGCAGGGGGCGGAAACATTCAGTACTTC. Its protein product is CASSLAGGGNIQYF.

There are many counts of this clonotype. V usage is TRBV3-1 and J usage is TRBJ2-7; 12 positions match TRBD2. The CDR3 totals 14 residues. Germline CDR1 reads LGHDT; CDR2 reads YNNKEL (reference sequence). V shed 4 bases and J 7 bases; nucleotides not matched to a gene: 5. CDR3 residues: CASSPLAGGSEQYF. For the CDR3, the DNA is TGTGCCAGCAGCCCACTAGCGGGAGGTTCAGAGCAGTACTTC.

This clonotype occurred many times. This rearrangement joins TRBV12-3 or TRBV12-4 to TRBJ2-1; unclear D gene. The CDR3 is 13 residues long. V lost 7 bases, J lost 5 bases, and 12 bases lay in between. The CDR3 coding sequence is TGTGCCAGCAATAACCCTTATAACAATGAGCAGTTCTTC. Translated, it gives CASNNPYNNEQFF.

This clonotype came up many times. The chain is built from TRBV5-4 and TRBJ2-1; unclear D gene. Germline CDR1 and CDR2: SGHNT and YYREEE (reference sequence). The CDR3 length is 15 residues. Trimming pared 4 bases from V and 2 bases from J, leaving 13 bases between. The DNA of the CDR3 is TGTGCCAGCAGCCCTTCCTCCACCACCTACAATGAGCAGTTCTTC. Translated, it gives CASSPSSTTYNEQFF.

This clonotype has ten or more counts. V gene TRBV20-1 combines with J gene TRBJ2-5; the D gene could be TRBD1 or TRBD2 (5 bases each). CDR1 is DFQATT, CDR2 SNEGSKA, per germline (reference sequence). CDR3 length: 14 amino acids. The V end was cut by 4 bases, the J end by 9 bases, with 21 bases between. The CDR3 is CSATLGRPHAAQYF. For the CDR3, the DNA is TGCAGTGCTACTCTGGGACGTCCACACGCGGCCCAGTACTTC.

A single count supports this clonotype. This sequence joins TRBV13 and TRBJ1-2; possible D gene TRBD1, 6 bases. Germline V lookup: CDR1 PRHDT, CDR2 FYEKMQ (reference sequence). Trimming took off 5 bases at V and 7 bases at J, with 11 bases between the two ends. The CDR3 is 12 residues long. The CDR3 nucleotides are TGTGCCAGCAGCAAAAGACAGGCTGGCTACACCTTC. Protein sequence: CASSKRQAGYTF.

This clonotype was observed a handful of times. This chain connects TRBV5-6 to TRBJ1-3, with D perhaps matching TRBD1 (5 bases). Trimming stripped 6 bases from V and 3 bases from J, with 13 bases between. The CDR3 consists of 14 residues. The V gene's germline CDR1 is SGHDT and CDR2 YYEEEE. This CDR3 is CASTRRGLGNTIYF. CDR3 DNA: TGTGCCAGCACCAGGAGGGGACTTGGAAACACCATATATTTT.

This clonotype was found many times. The chain joins TRBV12-3 or TRBV12-4 to TRBJ1-1, with 9 nucleotides matching TRBD1. V was pared by 6 bases and J by 7 bases, with 12 bases of the junction left unmatched. The CDR3 runs to 15 residues. In nucleotides, the CDR3 is TGTGCCAGCAGGTGGACAGGGGCGCCTTCAAGTGAAGCTTTCTTT. It translates to CASRWTGAPSSEAFF.

The sample holds many counts of this clonotype. CDR3 nucleotides: TGTGCCATATGGGACAGGGCAAATGCCAAGGCTGAAGCTTTCTTT. Its translation: CAIWDRANAKAEAFF. J is TRBJ1-1 and V is TRBV19; TRBD1 agrees at 9 bases. Per the germline V gene, CDR1 is LNHDA and CDR2 is SQIVND (reference sequence). The CDR3 is made up of 15 amino acids. V was clipped by 10 bases and J by 6 bases; unmatched bases: 15.

This clonotype was counted ten times or more. The V call is TRBV5-1, the J call TRBJ2-7; 7 nucleotides match TRBD1. The CDR3 is 15 residues long. Germline-derived CDR1 and CDR2 are SGHRS and YFSETQ. V lost 4 bases to trimming and J lost 0 bases; unmatched junction nucleotides: 7. CDR3 loop: CASSTFRGTSYEQYF. CDR3 DNA sequence: TGCGCCAGCAGCACATTCAGGGGGACCTCCTACGAGCAGTACTTC.

This clonotype was seen a handful of times. V gene TRBV30 combines with J gene TRBJ2-7; 9 bases map to TRBD1. Germline CDR1 reads GTSNPN; CDR2 reads SVGIG (reference sequence). V was clipped by 4 bases and J by 1 base; unmatched bases: 8. This CDR3 comprises 15 residues. The CDR3 is CAWTEGGQGSYEQYF. CDR3 coding DNA: TGTGCCTGGACTGAAGGGGGACAGGGATCCTACGAGCAGTACTTC.

This clonotype was picked up many times. This sequence joins TRBV20-1 and TRBJ2-7; perhaps TRBD2 as D (6 bases). The germline V gene encodes CDR1 DFQATT and CDR2 SNEGSKA (reference sequence). This CDR3 comprises 14 residues. With 1 base removed from V and 3 bases from J, the gap between germline ends came to 13 bases. CDR3: CSARVWGLLYEQYF. The CDR3 DNA reads as TGCAGTGCTAGAGTATGGGGACTTCTCTACGAGCAGTACTTC.

This clonotype was picked up a small number of times. The genes are TRBV29-1 and TRBJ1-3; D not certain. V gave up 4 bases and J gave up 2 bases, with 6 bases separating them. Germline V gene data show CDR1 as SQVTM and CDR2 as ANQGSEA. There are 12 residues in the CDR3. The CDR3 DNA reads TGCAGCGTTGCGGTAGCTGGAAACACCATATATTTT. It codes for CSVAVAGNTIYF.

There are a few counts of this clonotype. J is TRBJ2-7 and V is TRBV20-1; 7 bases are shared with TRBD2. CDR1 and CDR2 (germline): DFQATT, SNEGSKA (reference sequence). This CDR3 has 13 residues. V was clipped by 6 bases and J by 3 bases; unmatched bases: 8. For the CDR3, the DNA is TGCAGTGCAATTGAGCTAGCGGTCTACGAGCAGTACTTC. Protein product: CSAIELAVYEQYF.

This clonotype was counted between two and nine times. The rearrangement uses TRBV25-1 and TRBJ2-2, with 8 bases aligning to TRBD1. This CDR3 region has 15 residues. Looked up from germline, CDR1 is MGHDK and CDR2 is SYGVNS. V shed 4 bases and J 9 bases; nucleotides not matched to a gene: 10. CDR3 DNA sequence: TGTGCCAGCAGTGCCGGGACAGGAATTATCAGGGAGCTGTTTTTT. Translation: CASSAGTGIIRELFF.

This clonotype turned up a few times. The chain recombines TRBV20-1 with TRBJ2-7; perhaps TRBD2 as D (7 bases). This CDR3 region has 18 residues. The germline V gene has CDR1 DFQATT and CDR2 SNEGSKA (reference sequence). V lost 0 bases and J lost 3, with 24 bases in between. The CDR3 nucleotides read TGCAGTGCTAGAGATCTAGGGGGGGCGAATGCTCCACTCTACGAGCAGTACTTC. Protein sequence: CSARDLGGANAPLYEQYF.

This clonotype was seen repeatedly, ten times or more. The chain recombines TRBV7-9 with TRBJ2-3, with a tentative D call TRBD2 (6 bases). The CDR3 spans 17 residues. Trimming stripped 5 bases from V and 4 bases from J, with 22 bases between. Germline values: CDR1 SEHNR, CDR2 FQNEAQ (reference sequence). CDR3 coding DNA: TGTGCCAGCAGCCCCCGCCTTTCTATCGAGCGGGCAGATACGCAGTATTTT. Translating gives CASSPRLSIERADTQYF.

This clonotype was seen ten or more times. This chain uses TRBV5-6 with TRBJ2-1, with TRBD2 matching over 7 bases. The CDR3 loop spans 16 amino acids. Unmatched junction bases numbered 13, after V lost 2 bases and J lost 8 bases. Germline values: CDR1 SGHDT, CDR2 YYEEEE. This CDR3 is CASSLLEGTKTDEQFF. The CDR3 DNA reads TGTGCCAGCAGCTTACTGGAGGGGACTAAGACGGATGAGCAGTTCTTC.

This clonotype was seen ten or more times. The chain uses TRBV6-6 and TRBJ1-1; 7 nucleotides match TRBD1. Trimming removed 3 bases from V and 3 bases from J; junction bases left unmatched: 4. Germline V gives CDR1 MNHNY, CDR2 SVGAGI (reference sequence). The CDR3 runs 14 residues. CDR3 in amino acids: CASSYEGAYTEAFF. CDR3 DNA: TGTGCCAGCAGTTATGAGGGGGCTTACACTGAAGCTTTCTTT.

The chain uses TRBV2 and TRBJ2-5; D is unclear. Germline V gene lookup returns CDR1 SNHLY and CDR2 FYNNEI. The CDR3 runs 11 residues. The V end lost 4 bases, the J end lost 5 bases, and 5 bases lay between the germline ends. Here the CDR3 reads CASSGPETQYF. The DNA for the CDR3 is TGTGCCAGCAGTGGACCGGAGACCCAGTACTTC.

This clonotype has more than one count but fewer than ten. The J gene is TRBJ2-7, the V gene TRBV28, with 7 positions matching TRBD1. This CDR3 spans 14 amino acids. J was trimmed by 4 bases and V by 6 bases; bases with no gene match: 9. Germline-derived CDR1 and CDR2 are MDHEN and SYDVKM. The CDR3 region has the DNA TGTGCCAGCAGACGACAGGGCCAGTCATACGAGCAGTACTTC. Translated: CASRRQGQSYEQYF.